The entry below describes one T cell receptor beta chain. This sample is part of a study of T cell changes during pregnancy in multiple sclerosis. The J segment lost 9 bases and the V segment lost 2 bases, leaving 7 bases of the junction unmatched. Looked up from germline, CDR1 is GTSNPN and CDR2 is SVGIG (reference sequence). The CDR3 covers 13 residues. Sequenced by immunoSEQ multiplex PCR; TCRdb stores in-frame clones only, minus some. Here the sample spans about 59,000 clones, approximately 93% being singletons. V usage is TRBV30 and J usage is TRBJ2-1; 7 bases align to TRBD1. The source is a female donor with multiple sclerosis, enrolled in a pregnancy study. Specimen: CD8+ T cells from peripheral blood mononuclear cells, collected in the third trimester of pregnancy. CDR3 protein: CAWSLLGGSEQFF. CDR3 nucleotide sequence: TGTGCCTGGAGTCTGTTAGGGGGCAGTGAGCAGTTCTTC.